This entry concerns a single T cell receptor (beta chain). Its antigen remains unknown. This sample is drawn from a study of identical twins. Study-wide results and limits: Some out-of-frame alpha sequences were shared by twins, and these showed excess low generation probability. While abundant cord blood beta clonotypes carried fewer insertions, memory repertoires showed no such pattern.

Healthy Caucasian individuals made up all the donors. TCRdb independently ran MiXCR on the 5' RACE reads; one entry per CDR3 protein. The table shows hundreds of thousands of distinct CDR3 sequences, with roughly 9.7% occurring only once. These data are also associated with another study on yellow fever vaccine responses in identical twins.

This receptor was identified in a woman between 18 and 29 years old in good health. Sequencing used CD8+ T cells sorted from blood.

The CDR3 spells CASSLRLAGGPRDTQYF. DNA for the CDR3: TGTGCCAGCAGCCTCCGACTAGCGGGGGGCCCGAGGGATACGCAGTATTTT. This chain joins TRBV11-2 and TRBJ2-3; the match to TRBD2 covers 13 bases. The germline V gene has CDR1 SGHAT and CDR2 FQNNGV. Germline trimming cut 5 bases from V and 6 bases from J; bases unmatched to any gene: 11. The CDR3 is made up of 17 amino acids.